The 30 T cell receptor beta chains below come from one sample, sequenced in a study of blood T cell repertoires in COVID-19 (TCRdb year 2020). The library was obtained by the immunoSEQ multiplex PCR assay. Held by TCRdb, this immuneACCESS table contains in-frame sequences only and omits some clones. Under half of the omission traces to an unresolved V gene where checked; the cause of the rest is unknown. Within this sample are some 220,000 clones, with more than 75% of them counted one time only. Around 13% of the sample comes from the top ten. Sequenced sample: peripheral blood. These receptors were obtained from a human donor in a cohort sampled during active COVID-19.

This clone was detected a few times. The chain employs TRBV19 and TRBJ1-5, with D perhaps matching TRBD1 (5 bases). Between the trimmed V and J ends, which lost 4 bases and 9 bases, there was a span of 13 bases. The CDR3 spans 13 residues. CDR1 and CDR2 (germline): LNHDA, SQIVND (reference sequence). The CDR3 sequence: CASSRGVQGPQHF. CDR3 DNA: TGTGCCAGTAGTAGGGGCGTTCAAGGGCCCCAGCATTTT.

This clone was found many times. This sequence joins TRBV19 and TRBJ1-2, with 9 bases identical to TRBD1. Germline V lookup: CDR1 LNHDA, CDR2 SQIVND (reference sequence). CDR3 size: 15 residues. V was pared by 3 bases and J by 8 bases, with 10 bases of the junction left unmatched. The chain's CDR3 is CASSIVSGQGYGYTF. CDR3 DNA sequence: TGTGCCAGTAGTATCGTATCGGGACAGGGATACGGCTACACCTTC.

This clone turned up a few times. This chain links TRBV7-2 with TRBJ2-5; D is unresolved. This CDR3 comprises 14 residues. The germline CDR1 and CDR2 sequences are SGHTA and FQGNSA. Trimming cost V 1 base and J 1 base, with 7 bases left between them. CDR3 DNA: TGTGCCAGCAGCTTAGACACGGGCCAAGAGACCCAGTACTTC. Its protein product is CASSLDTGQETQYF. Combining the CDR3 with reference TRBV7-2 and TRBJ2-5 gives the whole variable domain GAGVSQSPSNKVTEKGKDVELRCDPISGHTALYWYRQSLGQGLEFLIYFQGNSAPDKSGLPSDRFSAERTGGSVSTLTIQRTQQEDSAVYLCASSLDTGQETQYFGPGTRLLVL.

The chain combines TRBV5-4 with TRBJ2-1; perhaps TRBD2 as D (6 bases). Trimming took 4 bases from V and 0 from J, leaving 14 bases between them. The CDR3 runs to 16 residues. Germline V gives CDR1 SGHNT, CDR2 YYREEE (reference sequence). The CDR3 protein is CASSPPGGDSYNEQFF. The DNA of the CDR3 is TGTGCCAGCAGCCCACCCGGGGGAGACTCCTACAATGAGCAGTTCTTC.

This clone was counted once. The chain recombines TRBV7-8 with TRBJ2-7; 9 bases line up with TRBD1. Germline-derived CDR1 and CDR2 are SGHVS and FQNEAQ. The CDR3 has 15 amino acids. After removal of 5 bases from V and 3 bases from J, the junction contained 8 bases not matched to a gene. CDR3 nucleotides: TGTGCCAGCAGCCGATCCCCGGGACAGGGCTACGAGCAGTACTTC. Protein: CASSRSPGQGYEQYF.

For the CDR3, the DNA is TGCAGTGCTAGTAGAGGACTAGCGGGAGGATTTCCCCCCTACAATGAGCAGTTCTTC. Amino acid sequence: CSASRGLAGGFPPYNEQFF. The rearrangement uses TRBV20-1 and TRBJ2-1, with 14 bases fitting TRBD2. The junction had 12 bases not matched to a gene; V was cut back by 3 bases and J by 2 bases. The length of the CDR3 is 19 residues. Germline V gene data show CDR1 as DFQATT and CDR2 as SNEGSKA (reference sequence).

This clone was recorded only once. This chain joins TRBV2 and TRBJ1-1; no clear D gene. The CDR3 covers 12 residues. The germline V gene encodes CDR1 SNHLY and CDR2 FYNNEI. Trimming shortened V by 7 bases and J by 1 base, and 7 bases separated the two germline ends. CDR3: CASKTENTEAFF. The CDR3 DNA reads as TGTGCCAGCAAAACAGAGAACACTGAAGCTTTCTTT.

The CDR3 protein is CASSLVGDTQYF. CDR3 bases: TGTGCCAGCAGCTTGGTCGGGGATACGCAGTATTTT. The chain couples TRBV5-6 to TRBJ2-3, with no clear D. The CDR3 totals 12 residues. V was clipped by 0 bases and J by 6 bases, with 5 bases between them. Germline V gene data show CDR1 as SGHDT and CDR2 as YYEEEE.

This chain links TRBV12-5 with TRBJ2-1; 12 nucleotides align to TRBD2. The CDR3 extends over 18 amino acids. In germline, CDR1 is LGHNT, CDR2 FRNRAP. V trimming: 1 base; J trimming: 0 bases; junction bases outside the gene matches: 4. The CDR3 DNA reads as TGTGCTAGTGGTTTGGGGCTAGCGGGAGGGCACTCCTACAATGAGCAGTTCTTC. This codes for CASGLGLAGGHSYNEQFF. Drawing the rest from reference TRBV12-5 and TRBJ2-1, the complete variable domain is DARVTQTPRHKVTEMGQEVTMRCQPILGHNTVFWYRQTMMQGLELLAYFRNRAPLDDSGMPKDRFSAEMPDATLATLKIQPSEPRDSAVYFCASGLGLAGGHSYNEQFFGPGTRLTVL.

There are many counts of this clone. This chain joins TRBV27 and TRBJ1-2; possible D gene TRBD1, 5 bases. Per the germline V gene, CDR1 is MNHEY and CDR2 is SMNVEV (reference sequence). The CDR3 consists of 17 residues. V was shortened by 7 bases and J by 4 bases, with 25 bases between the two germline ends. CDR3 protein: CASTLTPGGGEAYGYTF. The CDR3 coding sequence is TGTGCCAGCACCCTAACCCCGGGGGGAGGGGAGGCCTATGGCTACACCTTC.

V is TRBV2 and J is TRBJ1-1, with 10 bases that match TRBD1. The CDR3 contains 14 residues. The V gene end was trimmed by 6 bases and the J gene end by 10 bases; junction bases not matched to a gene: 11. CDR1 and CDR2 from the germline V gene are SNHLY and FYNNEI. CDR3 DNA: TGTGCCAGCAGCGAGACAGGGGGCGGTTCGCGAGCTTTCTTT. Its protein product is CASSETGGGSRAFF.

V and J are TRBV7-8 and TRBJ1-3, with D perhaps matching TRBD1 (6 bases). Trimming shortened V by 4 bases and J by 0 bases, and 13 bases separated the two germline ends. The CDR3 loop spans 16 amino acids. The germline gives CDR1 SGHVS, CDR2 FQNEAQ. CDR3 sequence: CASSSLRGNSGNTIYF. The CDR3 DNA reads TGTGCCAGCAGCTCCTTAAGGGGGAACTCTGGAAACACCATATATTTT.

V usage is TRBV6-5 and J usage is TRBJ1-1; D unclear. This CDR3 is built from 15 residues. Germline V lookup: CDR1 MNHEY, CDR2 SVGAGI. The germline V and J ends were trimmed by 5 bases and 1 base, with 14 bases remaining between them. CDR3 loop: CASSPLGTSNTEAFF. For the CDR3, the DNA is TGTGCCAGCAGTCCCCTTGGCACCTCGAACACTGAAGCTTTCTTT.

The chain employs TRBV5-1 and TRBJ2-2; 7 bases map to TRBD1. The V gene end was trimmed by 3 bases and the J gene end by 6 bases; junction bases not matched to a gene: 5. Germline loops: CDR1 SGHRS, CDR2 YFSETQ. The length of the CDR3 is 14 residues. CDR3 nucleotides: TGCGCCAGCAGCTCCGACAGGGCGGCCGGGGAGCTGTTTTTT. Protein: CASSSDRAAGELFF.

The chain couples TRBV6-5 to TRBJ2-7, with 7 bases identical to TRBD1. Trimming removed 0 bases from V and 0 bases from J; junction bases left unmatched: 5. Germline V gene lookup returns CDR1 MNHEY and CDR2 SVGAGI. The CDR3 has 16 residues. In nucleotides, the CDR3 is TGTGCCAGCAGTTACTCGAGGGACAGCTTCTCCTACGAGCAGTACTTC. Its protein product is CASSYSRDSFSYEQYF.

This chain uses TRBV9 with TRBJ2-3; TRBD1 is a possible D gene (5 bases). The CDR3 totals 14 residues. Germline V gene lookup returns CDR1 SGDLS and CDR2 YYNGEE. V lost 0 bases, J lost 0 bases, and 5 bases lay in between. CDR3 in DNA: TGTGCCAGCAGCGTAGAGGGGAGCACAGATACGCAGTATTTT. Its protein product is CASSVEGSTDTQYF.

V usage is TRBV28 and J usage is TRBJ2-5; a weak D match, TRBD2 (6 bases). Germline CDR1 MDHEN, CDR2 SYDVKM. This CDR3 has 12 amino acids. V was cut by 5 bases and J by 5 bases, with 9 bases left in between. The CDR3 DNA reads TGTGCCAGCAGTCTCAGCGGGGAGACCCAGTACTTC. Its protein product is CASSLSGETQYF.

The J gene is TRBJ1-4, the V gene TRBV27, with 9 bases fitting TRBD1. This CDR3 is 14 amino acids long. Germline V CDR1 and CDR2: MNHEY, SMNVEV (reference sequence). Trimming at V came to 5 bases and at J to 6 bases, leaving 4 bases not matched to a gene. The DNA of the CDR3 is TGTGCCAGCAGTGACAGGGGGGATCATGAAAAACTGTTTTTT. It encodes CASSDRGDHEKLFF.

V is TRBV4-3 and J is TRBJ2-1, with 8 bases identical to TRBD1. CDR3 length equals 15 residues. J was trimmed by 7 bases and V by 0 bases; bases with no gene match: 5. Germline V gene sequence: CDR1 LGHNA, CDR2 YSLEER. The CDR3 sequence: CASSQDSGGGNEQFF. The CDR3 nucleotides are TGCGCCAGCAGCCAAGATTCAGGGGGCGGAAATGAGCAGTTCTTC.

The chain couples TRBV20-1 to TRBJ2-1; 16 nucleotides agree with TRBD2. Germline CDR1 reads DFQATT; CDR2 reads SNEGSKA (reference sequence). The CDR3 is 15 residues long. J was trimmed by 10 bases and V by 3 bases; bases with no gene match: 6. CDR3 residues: CSASLGLAGGQEQFF. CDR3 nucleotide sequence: TGCAGTGCTAGTCTGGGACTAGCGGGAGGGCAAGAGCAGTTCTTC.

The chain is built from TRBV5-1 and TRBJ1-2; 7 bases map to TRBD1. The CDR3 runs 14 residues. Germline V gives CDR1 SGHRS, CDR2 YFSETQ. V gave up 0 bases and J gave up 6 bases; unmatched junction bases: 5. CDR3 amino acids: CASSLARGGDGYTF. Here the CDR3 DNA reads TGCGCCAGCAGCTTGGCCCGAGGGGGCGATGGCTACACCTTC.

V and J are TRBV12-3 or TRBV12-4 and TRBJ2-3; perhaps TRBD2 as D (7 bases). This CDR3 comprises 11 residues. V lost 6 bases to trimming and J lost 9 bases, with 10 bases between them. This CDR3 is CASSRGGTQYF. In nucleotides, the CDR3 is TGTGCCAGCAGCAGGGGAGGGACGCAGTATTTT.

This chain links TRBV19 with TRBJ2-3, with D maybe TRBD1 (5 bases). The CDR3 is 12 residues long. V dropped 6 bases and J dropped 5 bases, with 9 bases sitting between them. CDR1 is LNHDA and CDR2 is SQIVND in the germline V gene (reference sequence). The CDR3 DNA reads TGTGCCAGTAGGGACAAGTTAGATACGCAGTATTTT. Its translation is CASRDKLDTQYF.

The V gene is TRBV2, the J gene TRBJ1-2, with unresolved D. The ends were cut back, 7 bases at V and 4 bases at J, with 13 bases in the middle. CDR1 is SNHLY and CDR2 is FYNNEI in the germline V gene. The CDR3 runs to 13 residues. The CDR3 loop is CASNRDLLYGYTF. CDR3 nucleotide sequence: TGTGCCAGCAACCGAGATCTACTCTATGGCTACACCTTC.

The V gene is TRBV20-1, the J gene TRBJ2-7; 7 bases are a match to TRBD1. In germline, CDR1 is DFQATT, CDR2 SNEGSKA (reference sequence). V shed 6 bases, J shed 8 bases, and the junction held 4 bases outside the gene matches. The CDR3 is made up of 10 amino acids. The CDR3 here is CSAAGGQQYF. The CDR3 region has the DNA TGCAGTGCAGCAGGGGGTCAGCAGTACTTC.

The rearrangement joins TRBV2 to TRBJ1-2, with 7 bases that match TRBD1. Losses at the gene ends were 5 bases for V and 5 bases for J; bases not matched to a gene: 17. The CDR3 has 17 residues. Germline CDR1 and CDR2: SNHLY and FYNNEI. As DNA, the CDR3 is TGTGCCAGCAGTAGCCCCCCGTTGAGACAGGGACTGTATGGCTACACCTTC. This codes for CASSSPPLRQGLYGYTF.

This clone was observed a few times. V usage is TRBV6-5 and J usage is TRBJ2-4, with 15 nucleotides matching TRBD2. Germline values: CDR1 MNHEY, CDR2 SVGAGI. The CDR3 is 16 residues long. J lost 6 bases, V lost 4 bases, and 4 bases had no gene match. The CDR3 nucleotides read TGTGCCAGCAGTTCGGGACTAGCGGGAGGTGCAAACATTCAGTACTTC. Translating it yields CASSSGLAGGANIQYF.

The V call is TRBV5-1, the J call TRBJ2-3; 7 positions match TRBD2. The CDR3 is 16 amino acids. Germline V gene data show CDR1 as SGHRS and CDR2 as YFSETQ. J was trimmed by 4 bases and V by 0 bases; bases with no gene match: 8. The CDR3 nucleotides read TGCGCCAGCAGCTTGGATGCGGGAGCGGGTCCAGATACGCAGTATTTT. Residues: CASSLDAGAGPDTQYF.

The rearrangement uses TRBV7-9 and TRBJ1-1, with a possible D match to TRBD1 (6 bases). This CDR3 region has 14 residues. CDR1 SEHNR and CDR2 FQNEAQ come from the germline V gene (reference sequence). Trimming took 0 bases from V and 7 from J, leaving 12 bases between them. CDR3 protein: CASSLAAGQIEAFF. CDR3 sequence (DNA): TGTGCCAGCAGCTTAGCGGCTGGACAGATTGAAGCTTTCTTT.

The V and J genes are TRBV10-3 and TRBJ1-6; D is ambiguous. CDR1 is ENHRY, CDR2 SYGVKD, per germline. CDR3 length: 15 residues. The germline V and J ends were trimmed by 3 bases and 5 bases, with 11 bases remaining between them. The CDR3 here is CAISDGREHNSPLHF. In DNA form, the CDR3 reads TGTGCCATCAGTGACGGGAGGGAGCATAATTCACCCCTCCACTTT.